Below, 11 T cell receptor beta chains from the same sample are listed, as sequenced in a study of T cells in Graves' hyperthyroidism and ophthalmopathy. Amplification of TCR beta CDR3 regions was performed using RNA transcripts as template. The HTBI primer set was used in a first-round RT-PCR of the TCR CDR3. TCRdb independently ran MiXCR on the multiplex PCR reads; one entry per CDR3 protein. Among approximately 410,000 distinct CDR3 sequences listed, 14% to 15% were seen once. Sequencing was performed on blood. These receptors originate from a man younger than 35 with Graves' ophthalmopathy.

This clonotype appeared many times. The V call is TRBV20-1, the J call TRBJ2-7; 10 bases fit TRBD2. This CDR3 has 15 residues. The germline V gene has CDR1 DFQATT and CDR2 SNEGSKA (reference sequence). The trim removed 5 bases at V and 5 bases at J, leaving 12 bases unmatched. The CDR3 DNA follows: TGCAGTGCTCCCAGATCTAGCGGGAGTAGGGACGAGCAGTACTTC. Encoded protein: CSAPRSSGSRDEQYF.

In its sample, this clonotype was seen a few times. The chain carries TRBV5-4 and TRBJ2-3, with 10 bases that match TRBD2. The CDR3 extends over 16 amino acids. The germline CDR1 and CDR2 sequences are SGHNT and YYREEE (reference sequence). J was trimmed by 9 bases and V by 4 bases; bases with no gene match: 14. The CDR3 DNA reads TGTGCCAGCAGCCCTGCAGGGGCTAGCGGGGGTGGCACGCAGTATTTT. As protein: CASSPAGASGGGTQYF.

This clonotype was seen many times. V gene TRBV3-1 combines with J gene TRBJ2-7; 8 bases match TRBD1. The germline V gene has CDR1 LGHDT and CDR2 YNNKEL (reference sequence). V shed 4 bases and J 6 bases; nucleotides not matched to a gene: 2. The CDR3 runs to 12 residues. The CDR3 protein is CASSRTGTEQYF. The CDR3, as DNA: TGTGCCAGCAGCCGGACAGGGACCGAGCAGTACTTC.

With regard to this clonotype: Given a much more abundant clone one base away, this may be a read error. V usage is TRBV29-1 and J usage is TRBJ2-1; D perhaps matches TRBD2 (7 bases). The CDR3 length is 17 residues. The germline gives CDR1 SQVTM, CDR2 ANQGSEA. Trimming took off 4 bases at V and 8 bases at J, with 27 bases between the two ends. The CDR3 DNA reads as TGCAGCGTTGGGGGGGGCACTAGGGGGAGGAGTGTGTATGAGCAGTTCTTC. This translates into CSVGGGTRGRSVYEQFF.

This clonotype was seen ten or more times. This chain links TRBV12-3 or TRBV12-4 with TRBJ1-1; D remains ambiguous. This CDR3 is 13 amino acids long. The V end was cut by 5 bases, the J end by 0 bases, with 7 bases between. The CDR3 here is CASSQNLNTEAFF. CDR3 nucleotides: TGTGCCAGCAGTCAAAACTTGAACACTGAAGCTTTCTTT.

The sample holds many counts of this clonotype. This rearrangement joins TRBV7-2 to TRBJ2-3; 10 nucleotides match TRBD2. Germline CDR1 is SGHTA and CDR2 is FQGNSA. The CDR3 runs to 18 residues. V lost 3 bases to trimming and J lost 1 base; unmatched junction nucleotides: 10. The CDR3 reads CASSFLAGAGQGTDTQYF. The CDR3 bases are TGTGCCAGCAGCTTCCTAGCGGGAGCGGGGCAGGGCACAGATACGCAGTATTTT.

In this sample, this clonotype turned up a few times. The V and J genes are TRBV20-1 and TRBJ1-4, with a weak D call TRBD1 (5 bases). CDR1 DFQATT and CDR2 SNEGSKA come from the germline V gene (reference sequence). The V and J ends lost 1 base and 5 bases respectively, with 5 bases between them. This CDR3 contains 12 residues. The CDR3 protein is CSARGGNEKLFF. CDR3 nucleotides: TGCAGTGCTAGAGGGGGGAATGAAAAACTGTTTTTT.

This clonotype was recorded at least ten times. The chain has TRBV5-1 and TRBJ1-1; the D gene is possibly TRBD1 (6 bases). The CDR3 consists of 12 residues. Germline V gene data show CDR1 as SGHRS and CDR2 as YFSETQ. Deletions cut 2 bases from V and 5 bases from J, with 7 bases between. The CDR3 loop reads CASSLQGTEAFF. Here the CDR3 DNA reads TGCGCCAGCAGCTTACAGGGTACTGAAGCTTTCTTT.

This clonotype was counted only a few times. This rearrangement joins TRBV29-1 to TRBJ1-1; a weak D match, TRBD1 (6 bases). V lost 3 bases to trimming and J lost 1 base, with 9 bases between them. The length of the CDR3 is 13 residues. CDR1 SQVTM and CDR2 ANQGSEA come from the germline V gene. The CDR3 protein is CSVEGTRNTEAFF. CDR3 nucleotide sequence: TGCAGCGTTGAGGGGACACGGAACACTGAAGCTTTCTTT.

This clonotype was observed many times. This chain links TRBV15 with TRBJ2-7; 10 nucleotides align to TRBD2. The V gene end was trimmed by 3 bases and the J gene end by 5 bases; junction bases not matched to a gene: 4. CDR1 and CDR2 from the germline V gene are LNHNV and YYDKDF (reference sequence). This CDR3 is 14 amino acids long. The CDR3 DNA reads as TGTGCCACCAGCAGCACTAGCGGGGAACACGAGCAGTACTTC. Residues: CATSSTSGEHEQYF.

This clonotype has a count of ten or more. The rearrangement links TRBV18 to TRBJ2-1; no reliable D call. Looked up from germline, CDR1 is KGHSH and CDR2 is LQKENI. The CDR3 is 14 residues long. Trimming cost V 1 base and J 1 base, with 5 bases left between them. The CDR3 DNA reads TGTGCCAGCTCACCACAGAGGTCCTACAATGAGCAGTTCTTC. Amino acid sequence: CASSPQRSYNEQFF.